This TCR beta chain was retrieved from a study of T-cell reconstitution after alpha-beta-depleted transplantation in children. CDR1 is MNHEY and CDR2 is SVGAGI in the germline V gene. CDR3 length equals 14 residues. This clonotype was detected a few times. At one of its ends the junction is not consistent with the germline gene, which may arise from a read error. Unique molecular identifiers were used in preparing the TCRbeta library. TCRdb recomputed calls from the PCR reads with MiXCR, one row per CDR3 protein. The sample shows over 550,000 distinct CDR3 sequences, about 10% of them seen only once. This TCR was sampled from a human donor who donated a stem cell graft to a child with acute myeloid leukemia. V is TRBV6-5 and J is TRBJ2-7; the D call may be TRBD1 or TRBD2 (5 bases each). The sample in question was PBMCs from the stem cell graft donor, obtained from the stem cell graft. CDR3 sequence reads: CASSNSRGAYEQYF. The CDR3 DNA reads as TGTGCCAGCAGTAACTCCCGGGGCGCCTACGAGCAGTACTTC.